This T cell receptor (beta chain) comes out of a study of blood T cell repertoires in COVID-19. This clone was recorded only once. The repertoire was sequenced with immunoSEQ multiplex PCR; TCRdb's copy has only in-frame clones and lacks some. The profile covers about 260,000 clones, with roughly nine tenths appearing a single time and about 10% taken by the ten largest. The CDR3 consists of 15 residues. The junction had 2 bases not matched to a gene; V was cut back by 1 base and J by 2 bases. Looked up from germline, CDR1 is SGHNT and CDR2 is YENEEA. The receptor comes from a middle-aged man with active or convalescent COVID-19. V is TRBV11-3 and J is TRBJ2-1; 7 bases are shared with TRBD2. Source material: peripheral blood. CDR3 nucleotide sequence: TGTGCCAGCAGCTTAGGAACTAGCGCCTACAATGAGCAGTTCTTC. Amino acid sequence: CASSLGTSAYNEQFF.